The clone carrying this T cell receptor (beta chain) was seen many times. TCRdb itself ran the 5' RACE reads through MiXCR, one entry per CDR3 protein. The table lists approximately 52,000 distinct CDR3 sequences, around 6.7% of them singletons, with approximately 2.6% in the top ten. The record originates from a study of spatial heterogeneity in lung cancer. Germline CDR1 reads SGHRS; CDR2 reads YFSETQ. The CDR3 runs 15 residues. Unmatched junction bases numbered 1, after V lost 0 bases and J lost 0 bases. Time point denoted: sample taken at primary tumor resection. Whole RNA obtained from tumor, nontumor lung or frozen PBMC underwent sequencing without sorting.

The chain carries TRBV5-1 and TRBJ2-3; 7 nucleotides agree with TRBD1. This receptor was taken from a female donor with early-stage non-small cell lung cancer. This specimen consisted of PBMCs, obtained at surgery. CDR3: CASSLGQGSTDTQYF. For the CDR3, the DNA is TGCGCCAGCAGCTTGGGACAGGGAAGCACAGATACGCAGTATTTT.